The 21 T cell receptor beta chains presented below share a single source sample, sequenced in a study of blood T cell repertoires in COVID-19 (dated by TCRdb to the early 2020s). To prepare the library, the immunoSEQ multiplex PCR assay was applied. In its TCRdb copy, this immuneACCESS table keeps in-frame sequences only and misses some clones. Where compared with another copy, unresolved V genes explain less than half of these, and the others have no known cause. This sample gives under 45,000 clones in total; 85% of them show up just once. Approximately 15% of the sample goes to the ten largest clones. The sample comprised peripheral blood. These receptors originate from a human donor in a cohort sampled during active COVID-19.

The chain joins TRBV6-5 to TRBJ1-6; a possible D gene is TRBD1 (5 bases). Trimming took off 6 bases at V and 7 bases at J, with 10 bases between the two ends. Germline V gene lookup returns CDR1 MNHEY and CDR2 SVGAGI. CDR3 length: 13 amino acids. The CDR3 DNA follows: TGTGCCAGCAGACAGGACGGGAATTCACCCCTCCACTTT. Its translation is CASRQDGNSPLHF.

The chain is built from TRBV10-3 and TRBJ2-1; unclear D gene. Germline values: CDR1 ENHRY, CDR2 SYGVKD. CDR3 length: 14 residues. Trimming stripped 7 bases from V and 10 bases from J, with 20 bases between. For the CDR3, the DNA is TGTGCCATCAATTCGAGACTGTCTGGAAGGGAGCAGTTCTTC. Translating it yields CAINSRLSGREQFF.

The CDR3 region is CASSPSLSNQPQHF. The CDR3 DNA reads TGTGCCAGCAGCCCGAGCCTTAGCAATCAGCCCCAGCATTTT. The genes are TRBV9 and TRBJ1-5; unclear D gene. The germline gives CDR1 SGDLS, CDR2 YYNGEE. The length of the CDR3 is 14 residues. V was pared by 4 bases and J by 0 bases, with 8 bases between.

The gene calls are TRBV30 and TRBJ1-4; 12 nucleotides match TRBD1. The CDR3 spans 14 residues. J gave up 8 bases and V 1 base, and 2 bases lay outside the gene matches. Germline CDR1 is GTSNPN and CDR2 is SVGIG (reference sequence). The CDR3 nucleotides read TGTGCCTGGAGTGGGGACAGGGGGCACGAAAAACTGTTTTTT. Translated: CAWSGDRGHEKLFF.

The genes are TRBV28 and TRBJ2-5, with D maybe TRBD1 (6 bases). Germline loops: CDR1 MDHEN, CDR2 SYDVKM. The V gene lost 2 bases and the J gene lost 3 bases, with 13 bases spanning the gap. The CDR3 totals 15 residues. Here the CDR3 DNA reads TGTGCCAGCAGTTTAAGCCGTCGGGACAAAGAGACCCAGTACTTC. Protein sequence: CASSLSRRDKETQYF. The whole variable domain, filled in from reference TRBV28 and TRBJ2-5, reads DVKVTQSSRYLVKRTGEKVFLECVQDMDHENMFWYRQDPGLGLRLIYFSYDVKMKEKGDIPEGYSVSREKKERFSLILESASTNQTSMYLCASSLSRRDKETQYFGPGTRLLVL.

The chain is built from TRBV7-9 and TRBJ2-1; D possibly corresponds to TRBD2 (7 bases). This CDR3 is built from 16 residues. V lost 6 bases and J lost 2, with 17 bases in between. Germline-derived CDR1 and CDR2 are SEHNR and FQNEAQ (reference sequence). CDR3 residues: CASRGVAGAAYNEQFF. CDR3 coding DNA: TGTGCCAGCAGGGGGGTCGCGGGGGCCGCCTACAATGAGCAGTTCTTC.

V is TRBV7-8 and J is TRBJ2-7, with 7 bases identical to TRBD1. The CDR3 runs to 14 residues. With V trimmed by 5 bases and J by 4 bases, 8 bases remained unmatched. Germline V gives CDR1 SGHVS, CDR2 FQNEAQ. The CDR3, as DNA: TGTGCCAGCAGCCCGGGGACAGCCCTTTACGAGCAGTACTTC. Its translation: CASSPGTALYEQYF. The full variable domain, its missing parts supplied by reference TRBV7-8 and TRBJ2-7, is GAGVSQSPRYKVAKRGQDVALRCDPISGHVSLFWYQQALGQGPEFLTYFQNEAQLDKSGLPSDRFFAERPEGSVSTLKIQRTQQEDSAVYLCASSPGTALYEQYFGPGTRLTVT.

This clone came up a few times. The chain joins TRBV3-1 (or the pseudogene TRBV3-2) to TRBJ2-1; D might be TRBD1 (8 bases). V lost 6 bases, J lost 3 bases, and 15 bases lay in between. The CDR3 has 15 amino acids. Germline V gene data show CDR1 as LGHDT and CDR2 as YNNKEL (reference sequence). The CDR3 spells CASSTTGGDYNEQFF. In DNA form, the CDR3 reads TGTGCCAGCAGTACTACAGGGGGGGACTACAATGAGCAGTTCTTC.

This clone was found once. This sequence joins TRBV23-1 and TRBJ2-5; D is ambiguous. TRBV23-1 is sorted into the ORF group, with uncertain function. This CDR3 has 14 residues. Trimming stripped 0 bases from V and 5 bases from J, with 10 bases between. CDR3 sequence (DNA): TGCGCCAGCAGTCAATCCCTAAGTCGCGAGACCCAGTACTTC. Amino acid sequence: CASSQSLSRETQYF.

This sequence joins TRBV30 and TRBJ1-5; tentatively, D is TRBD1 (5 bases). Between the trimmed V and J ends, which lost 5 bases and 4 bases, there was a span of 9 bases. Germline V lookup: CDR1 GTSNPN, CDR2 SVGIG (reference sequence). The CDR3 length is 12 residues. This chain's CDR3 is CAWDKGNQPQHF. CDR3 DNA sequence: TGTGCCTGGGATAAGGGGAATCAGCCCCAGCATTTT. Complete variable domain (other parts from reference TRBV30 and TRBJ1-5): SQTIHQWPATLVQPVGSPLSLECTVEGTSNPNLYWYRQAAGRGLQLLFYSVGIGQISSEVPQNLSASRPQDRQFILSSKKLLLSDSGFYLCAWDKGNQPQHFGDGTRLSIL.

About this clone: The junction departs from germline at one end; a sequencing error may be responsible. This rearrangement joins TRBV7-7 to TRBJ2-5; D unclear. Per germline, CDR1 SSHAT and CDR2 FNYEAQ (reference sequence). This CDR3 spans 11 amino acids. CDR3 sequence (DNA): TGTGCTAGCAGCTCCGGAGAGACCCAGTACTTC. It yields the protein CASSSGETQYF.

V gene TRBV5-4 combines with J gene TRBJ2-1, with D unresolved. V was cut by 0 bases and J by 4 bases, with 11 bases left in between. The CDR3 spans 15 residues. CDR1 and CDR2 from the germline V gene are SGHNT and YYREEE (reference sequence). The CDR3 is CASSLEMESYNEQFF. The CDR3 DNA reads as TGTGCCAGCAGCTTGGAGATGGAGTCTTACAATGAGCAGTTCTTC.

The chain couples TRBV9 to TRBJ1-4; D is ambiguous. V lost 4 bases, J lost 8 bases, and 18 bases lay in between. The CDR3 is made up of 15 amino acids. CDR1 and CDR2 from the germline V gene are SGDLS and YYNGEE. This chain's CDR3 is CASSPQVDSREKLFF. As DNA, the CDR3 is TGTGCCAGCAGCCCCCAGGTGGATAGTCGAGAAAAACTGTTTTTT.

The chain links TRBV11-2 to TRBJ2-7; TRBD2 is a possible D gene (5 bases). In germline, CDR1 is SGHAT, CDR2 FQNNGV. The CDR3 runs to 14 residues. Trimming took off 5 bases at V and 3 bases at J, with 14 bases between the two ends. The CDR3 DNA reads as TGTGCCAGCAGCCCATCCACGGGGAGCTACGAGCAGTACTTC. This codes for CASSPSTGSYEQYF.

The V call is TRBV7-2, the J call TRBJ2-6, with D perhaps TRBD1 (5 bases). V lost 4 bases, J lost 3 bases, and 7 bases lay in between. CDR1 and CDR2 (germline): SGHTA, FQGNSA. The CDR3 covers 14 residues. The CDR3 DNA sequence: TGTGCCAGCAGCTCCAGGGTTGGGGCCAACGTCCTGACTTTC. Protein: CASSSRVGANVLTF. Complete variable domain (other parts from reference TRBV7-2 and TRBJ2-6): GAGVSQSPSNKVTEKGKDVELRCDPISGHTALYWYRQSLGQGLEFLIYFQGNSAPDKSGLPSDRFSAERTGGSVSTLTIQRTQQEDSAVYLCASSSRVGANVLTFGAGSRLTVL.

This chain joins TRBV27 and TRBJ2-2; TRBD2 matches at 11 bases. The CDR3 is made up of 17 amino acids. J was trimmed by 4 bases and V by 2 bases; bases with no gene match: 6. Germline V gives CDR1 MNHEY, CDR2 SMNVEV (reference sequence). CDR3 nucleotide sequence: TGTGCCAGCAGTTTAACTAGCGGGGGTCCGGGCACCGGGGAGCTGTTTTTT. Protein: CASSLTSGGPGTGELFF.

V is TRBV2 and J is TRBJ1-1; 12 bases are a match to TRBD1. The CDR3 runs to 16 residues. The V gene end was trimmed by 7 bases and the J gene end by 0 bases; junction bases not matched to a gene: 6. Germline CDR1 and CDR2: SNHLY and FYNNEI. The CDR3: CASTGTGGLMNTEAFF. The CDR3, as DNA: TGTGCCAGCACCGGGACAGGGGGCCTCATGAACACTGAAGCTTTCTTT.

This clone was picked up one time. The CDR3 here is CASSTGTDTTYEQYF. DNA of the CDR3: TGCGCCAGCAGCACCGGGACAGACACTACCTACGAGCAGTACTTC. J is TRBJ2-7 and V is TRBV5-1, with 7 positions matching TRBD1. The CDR3 contains 15 residues. The germline V gene has CDR1 SGHRS and CDR2 YFSETQ. Losses at the gene ends were 4 bases for V and 2 bases for J; bases not matched to a gene: 9.

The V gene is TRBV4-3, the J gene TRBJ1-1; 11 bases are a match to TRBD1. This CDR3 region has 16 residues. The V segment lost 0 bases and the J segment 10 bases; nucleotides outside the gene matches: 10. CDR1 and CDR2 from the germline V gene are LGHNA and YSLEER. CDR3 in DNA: TGCGCCAGCAGCCAAGAGGACAGGGGGCCCCGCTTAGGAGCTTTCTTT. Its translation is CASSQEDRGPRLGAFF.

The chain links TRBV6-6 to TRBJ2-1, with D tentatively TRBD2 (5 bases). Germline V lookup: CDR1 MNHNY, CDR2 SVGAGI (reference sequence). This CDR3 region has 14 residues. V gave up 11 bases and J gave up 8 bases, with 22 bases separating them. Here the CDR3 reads CAHGDESFGDEQFF. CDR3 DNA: TGTGCCCATGGAGACGAATCCTTCGGGGATGAGCAGTTCTTC.

In DNA, the CDR3 is TGTGCCAGCAGTGAATCCGGGTATGAGCAGTTCTTC. Encoded protein: CASSESGYEQFF. This chain uses TRBV2 with TRBJ2-1; no definite D call. The CDR3 is 12 residues long. Trimming shortened V by 2 bases and J by 8 bases, and 7 bases separated the two germline ends. The germline V gene has CDR1 SNHLY and CDR2 FYNNEI.